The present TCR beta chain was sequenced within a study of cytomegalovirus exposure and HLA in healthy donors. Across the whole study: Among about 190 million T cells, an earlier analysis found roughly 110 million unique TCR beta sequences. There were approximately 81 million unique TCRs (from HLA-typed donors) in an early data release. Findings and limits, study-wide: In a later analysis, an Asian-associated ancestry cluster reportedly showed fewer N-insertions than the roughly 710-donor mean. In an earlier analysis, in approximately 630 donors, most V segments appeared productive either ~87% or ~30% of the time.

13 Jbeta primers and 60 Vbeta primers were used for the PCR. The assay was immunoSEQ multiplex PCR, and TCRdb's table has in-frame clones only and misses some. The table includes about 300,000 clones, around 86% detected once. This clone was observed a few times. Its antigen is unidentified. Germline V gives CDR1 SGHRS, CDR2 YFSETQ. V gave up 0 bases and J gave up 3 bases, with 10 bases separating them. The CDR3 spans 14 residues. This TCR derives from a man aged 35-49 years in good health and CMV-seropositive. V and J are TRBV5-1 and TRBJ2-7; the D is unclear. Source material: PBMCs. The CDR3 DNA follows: TGCGCCAGCAGCTTGGGTAGCAGAGACTACGAGCAGTACTTC. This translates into CASSLGSRDYEQYF.